Sequencing of this TCR beta chain was carried out in a study of shared clonotypes between healthy human individuals. In regard to this clone: Antigen unknown.

Trimming cost V 2 bases and J 6 bases, with 3 bases left between them. The CDR3 is 11 residues long. Per germline, CDR1 LGHNA and CDR2 YNFKEQ. The authors ran the assay at deep level. Sequenced by immunoSEQ multiplex PCR; TCRdb stores in-frame clones only, minus some. The table shows about 2.3 million clones, with around 93% occurring only once. Study-wide points: With a handful of donors compared, roughly 4.9% of naive CD4 clonotypes were shared. Blood was the sole source, and tissue repertoires probably differ. Naive subsets usually exceeded memory subsets in estimated richness.

Sequencing was performed on naive CD4+ T cells from PBMCs. Subset indicated: CD45RA+ positively selected. The clonotype comes from a man aged 18 to 29 in good health. Some clones in this sample may be carry-over from other donors' samples. J is TRBJ2-3 and V is TRBV4-2; D gene unclear. The CDR3 DNA reads TGTGCCAGCAGCCAAATTGATACGCAGTATTTT. Amino acid sequence: CASSQIDTQYF.